This record concerns one T cell receptor beta chain sequence. The treatment was: roughly 18 received Ad26.COV2.S at low or high dose, single or two shots; about 5 received placebo; per-sample allocation not given. On day 63 after the first injection, vaccine and placebo recipients gave samples. The sample originates from a study of Ad26.COV2.S vaccination and SARS-CoV-2 variants. Study-wide context: The trial was COV1001 and the donor's arm was Ad26.COV2.S. Donor got 5x10^10 or 1x10^11 viral particles of Ad26.COV2.S.

Profiling relied on immunoSEQ multiplex PCR, and the TCRdb table lists in-frame clones only, not all of them. The table has roughly 390,000 clones, about 85% seen once. The CDR3 extends over 16 amino acids. V dropped 0 bases and J dropped 6 bases, with 17 bases sitting between them. Germline V gives CDR1 LNHDA, CDR2 SQIVND (reference sequence). The genes are TRBV19 and TRBJ1-1; D gene uncertain. This specimen consisted of peripheral blood, obtained in a trial of Ad26.COV2.S vaccine versus placebo. This sequence was found in a person between 18 and 59 years old who received the Ad26.COV2.S COVID-19 vaccine or a placebo. The CDR3 spells CASSIDPEIFRPEAFF. DNA for the CDR3: TGTGCCAGTAGTATAGATCCTGAGATTTTTCGGCCTGAAGCTTTCTTT. The whole variable domain, filled in from reference TRBV19 and TRBJ1-1, reads DGGITQSPKYLFRKEGQNVTLSCEQNLNHDAMYWYRQDPGQGLRLIYYSQIVNDFQKGDIAEGYSVSREKKESFPLTVTSAQKNPTAFYLCASSIDPEIFRPEAFFGQGTRLTVV.